These 11 T cell receptor beta chains were all obtained from the same sample, sequenced in a study of tumor-infiltrating lymphocytes in primary liver carcinoma. Unsorted bulk tissue (roughly 20-34 mg) underwent RNA and DNA co-extraction. Starting material of 400 to 600 ng total RNA yielded TCR beta cDNA via a constant-region primer. Library construction for TCR beta comprised three nested multiplex PCR rounds performed with slightly modified ARM-PCR. Amplification in the first two PCR rounds was performed using TRBV1-TRBV30 forward primers and a C-beta reverse primer for around 10 cycles each. A single record per CDR3 protein comes from TCRdb applying MiXCR to the multiplex PCR reads. The sample lists 40,000 or so distinct CDR3 sequences, roughly 77% occurring once. Sample: tumor-adjacent normal liver tissue. Receptors were obtained from a woman in her thirties with primary liver carcinoma and hepatitis B virus infection.

Note on this clonotype: A much larger clonotype is one base distant, so this may be a read error. The gene calls are TRBV5-6 and TRBJ2-7; 11 bases line up with TRBD1. The CDR3 runs to 14 residues. Germline lookup yields CDR1 SGHDT and CDR2 YYEEEE. The CDR3 loop is CTSSFGTGGYEQYF. In nucleotides, the CDR3 is TGTACCAGCAGCTTCGGGACAGGGGGCTACGAGCAGTACTTC. The complete variable domain, with remaining parts taken from reference TRBV5-6 and TRBJ2-7, reads DAGVTQSPTHLIKTRGQQVTLRCSPKSGHDTVSWYQQALGQGPQFIFQYYEEEERQRGNFPDRFSGHQFPNYSSELNVNALLLGDSALYLCTSSFGTGGYEQYFGPGTRLTVT.

The rearrangement joins TRBV4-2 to TRBJ2-2, with a tentative D call TRBD2 (5 bases). The length of the CDR3 is 19 residues. Between the trimmed V and J ends, which lost 4 bases and 7 bases, there was a span of 28 bases. Per the germline V gene, CDR1 is LGHNA and CDR2 is YNFKEQ. In DNA form, the CDR3 reads TGTGCCAGCAGCCTAAGCGGCGTGGCTCGCGAGAGTAAGAGCGGGGAGCTGTTTTTT. As protein: CASSLSGVARESKSGELFF.

The chain is built from TRBV12-3 or TRBV12-4 and TRBJ2-1, with 8 bases aligning to TRBD2. The CDR3 length is 14 residues. The CDR3 sequence is CASGLTGGPSEQFF. For the CDR3, the DNA is TGTGCAAGCGGTTTAACGGGAGGGCCCAGTGAGCAGTTCTTC.

Concerning this clonotype itself: The junction differs from germline at one of its ends, possibly a read error. The chain links TRBV5-6 to TRBJ1-1; tentatively, D is TRBD1 (5 bases). The CDR3 sequence is 15 residues long. The V gene's germline CDR1 is SGHDT and CDR2 YYEEEE. The CDR3 sequence is CASNLNIGALTEAFF. The CDR3 region has the DNA TGTGCCAGCAACTTGAACATCGGGGCGCTAACTGAAGCTTTCTTC.

As for this clonotype: The missing conserved phenylalanine or tryptophan at the end of this CDR3 makes a read error likely. The chain recombines TRBV6-2 or TRBV6-3 with TRBJ2-7, with D possibly being TRBD1 (6 bases). CDR1 and CDR2 from the germline V gene are MNHEY and SVGEGT. The CDR3 is 17 amino acids. Trimming removed 0 bases at V and 5 bases at J, with 20 bases between. As DNA, the CDR3 is TGTGCCAGCAGTTACTCGGTCCTGGAACAGGGTGGGAACGAGCAGTACCTC. Protein: CASSYSVLEQGGNEQYL.

The chain carries TRBV5-6 and TRBJ2-6; D may be TRBD1 (6 bases). CDR1 and CDR2 (germline): SGHDT, YYEEEE. Trimming shortened V by 6 bases and J by 13 bases, and 29 bases separated the two germline ends. CDR3 size: 17 residues. The CDR3, as DNA: TGTGCCAGCACCCAGGACAGCAGCTTCTCTGGGGTCAATGTCCTGACTTTC. Residues: CASTQDSSFSGVNVLTF.

The CDR3 reads CASSLPANQETQYF. CDR3 coding DNA: TGTGCCAGCAGTTTACCTGCTAACCAAGAGACCCAGTACTTC. The V call is TRBV12-3 or TRBV12-4, the J call TRBJ2-5; D is unresolved. The CDR3 has 14 amino acids. V lost 2 bases and J lost 0, with 7 bases in between.

A remark on this clonotype: The junction departs from the called germline gene at one end, perhaps through a read error. The J gene is TRBJ2-3, the V gene TRBV4-3; either TRBD1 or TRBD2 may supply D (5 bases each). The length of the CDR3 is 14 residues. Germline CDR1 is LGHNA and CDR2 is YSLEER. DNA of the CDR3: TGCGCCAGCAGCCAAGGGGGGTTCACAGATGCGCAGTATTTC. Residues: CASSQGGFTDAQYF.

A word on this clonotype: A much larger clone is a single base away; this may be a read error. The chain has TRBV7-9 and TRBJ1-3; D remains unclear. The V gene's germline CDR1 is SEHNR and CDR2 FQNEAQ (reference sequence). CDR3 length equals 15 residues. The CDR3 DNA reads as TGTGCCGGCAGCTTAGTATCGGGCTCTGGAAACACCATATATTTT. Amino acids: CAGSLVSGSGNTIYF.

Of note for this clonotype: This likely comes from a read error, as the CDR3 has no conserved phenylalanine or tryptophan at its end. CDR3 amino acids: CAGSPGAEAFS. DNA of the CDR3: TGTGCCGGCAGCCCCGGGGCAGAAGCTTTCTCT. The chain is built from TRBV11-2 and TRBJ1-1, with D perhaps TRBD1 (5 bases). The CDR3 spans 11 residues. The germline V gene encodes CDR1 SGHAT and CDR2 FQNNGV.

A word on this clonotype: This likely comes from a read error, as the CDR3 has no conserved phenylalanine or tryptophan at its end. The chain combines TRBV5-1 with TRBJ2-4; D is ambiguous. Germline-derived CDR1 and CDR2 are SGHRS and YFSETQ. V was cut by 0 bases and J by 0 bases, with 16 bases left in between. The CDR3 consists of 18 residues. The CDR3, as DNA: TGCGCCAGCAGCTTGGATGGGGATTCGGCGATAGCCAAAAACATTCAGTACCTC. It codes for CASSLDGDSAIAKNIQYL.